Described below is a single T cell receptor (beta chain) sequence and its context. This sample is drawn from a study of control samples from healthy donors and cancer patients. The CDR3 has 16 amino acids. V lost 1 base to trimming and J lost 4 bases; unmatched junction nucleotides: 5. Germline assignment: CDR1 LNHDA and CDR2 SQIVND (reference sequence). Generated by immunoSEQ multiplex PCR, the TCRdb table keeps only in-frame clones and is missing some. The data hold about 73,000 clones, with about 90% observed a single time. The gene calls are TRBV19 and TRBJ1-5; 9 bases align to TRBD1. The sample taken for sequencing was blood. The sequence came from a woman aged 45-65 years in good health. This CDR3 is CASSIGFGQGNQPQHF. The CDR3 coding sequence is TGTGCCAGTAGTATAGGTTTCGGACAGGGGAATCAGCCCCAGCATTTT.